Following are 9 T cell receptor beta chains from one sample sequenced in a study of cytomegalovirus exposure and HLA in healthy donors (dated by TCRdb to about 2017). The library was prepared using the immunoSEQ multiplex PCR assay. The multiplex PCR relied on a mix of 60 forward primers for TCR Vbeta segments and 13 reverse primers for TCR Jbeta segments. Here the immuneACCESS table is served through TCRdb, limited to in-frame sequences with V and J called. Missing clones are a known gap in these copies; in checked studies unresolved V genes cover under half, and the rest lacks a known reason. This sample has around 130,000 clones in its table, and about 86% of those were observed once. The top ten constitute about 0.76% of the sample. The sample taken for sequencing was PBMCs. The receptors were sampled from a man in his late teens or twenties in good health and CMV-seronegative.

The chain recombines TRBV5-6 with TRBJ2-1; D ambiguous. Germline CDR1 SGHDT, CDR2 YYEEEE. The CDR3 spans 12 residues. V dropped 5 bases and J dropped 8 bases, with 11 bases sitting between them. The CDR3 DNA reads as TGTGCCAGCAGACAACGAGGCGATGAGCAGTTCTTC. This gives the protein CASRQRGDEQFF.

On this clone itself: The sample contains more than one DNA sequence encoding this CDR3. The chain couples TRBV7-2 to TRBJ1-5; D gene ambiguous. V was shortened by 2 bases and J by 4 bases, with 6 bases between the two germline ends. The germline gives CDR1 SGHTA, CDR2 FQGNSA. The CDR3 has 13 amino acids. CDR3: CASSLRGNQPQHF. The CDR3 region has the DNA TGTGCCAGCAGCTTACGAGGGAATCAGCCCCAGCATTTT.

The chain has TRBV28 and TRBJ1-5; D is possibly TRBD1 (6 bases). Germline V gene data show CDR1 as MDHEN and CDR2 as SYDVKM. CDR3 size: 12 residues. The CDR3 here is CAVGTNNQPQHF. CDR3 nucleotides: TGTGCAGTAGGGACAAACAATCAGCCCCAGCATTTT.

This chain joins TRBV7-9 and TRBJ2-1; TRBD1 might be the D (5 bases). CDR3 length: 13 amino acids. Germline values: CDR1 SEHNR, CDR2 FQNEAQ (reference sequence). Trimming left V 3 bases short and J 5 bases short, with 8 bases between. The CDR3 reads CASSLGQHNEQFF. DNA of the CDR3: TGTGCCAGCAGCTTGGGGCAGCACAATGAGCAGTTCTTC. The full variable domain, its missing parts supplied by reference TRBV7-9 and TRBJ2-1, is DTGVSQNPRHKITKRGQNVTFRCDPISEHNRLYWYRQTLGQGPEFLTYFQNEAQLEKSRLLSDRFSAERPKGSFSTLEIQRTEQGDSAMYLCASSLGQHNEQFFGPGTRLTVL.

The chain recombines TRBV5-4 with TRBJ1-3, with 7 bases aligning to TRBD1. There are 15 residues in the CDR3. CDR1 is SGHNT, CDR2 YYREEE, per germline (reference sequence). The ends lost 3 bases at V and 4 bases at J; junction bases unmatched: 7. In DNA form, the CDR3 reads TGTGCCAGCAGCTCCCTGACAGGGTTAGGAAACACCATATATTTT. It encodes CASSSLTGLGNTIYF.

V is TRBV19 and J is TRBJ1-5, with D perhaps matching TRBD1 (6 bases). Germline V gives CDR1 LNHDA, CDR2 SQIVND (reference sequence). Trimming left V 4 bases short and J 4 bases short, with 14 bases between. The CDR3 runs to 15 residues. In nucleotides, the CDR3 is TGTGCCAGTAGTACGTCTGGGACACTGAATCAGCCCCAGCATTTT. Protein: CASSTSGTLNQPQHF. Together with reference TRBV19 and TRBJ1-5, the CDR3 gives the full variable domain: DGGITQSPKYLFRKEGQNVTLSCEQNLNHDAMYWYRQDPGQGLRLIYYSQIVNDFQKGDIAEGYSVSREKKESFPLTVTSAQKNPTAFYLCASSTSGTLNQPQHFGDGTRLSIL.

The CDR3 DNA sequence: TGCGCCAGCAGCCCCCGTTGGGAGGGGCAGGGAGCTTTCTTT. This encodes CASSPRWEGQGAFF. The chain employs TRBV4-1 and TRBJ1-1; tentative D call: TRBD1 (5 bases). Per germline, CDR1 MGHRA and CDR2 YSYEKL. V was clipped by 4 bases and J by 10 bases, with 19 bases between them. This CDR3 contains 14 residues.

The gene calls are TRBV5-1 and TRBJ2-1, with 8 bases identical to TRBD2. The V and J ends lost 0 bases and 7 bases, in that order; junction bases with no gene match: 6. Germline V gene lookup returns CDR1 SGHRS and CDR2 YFSETQ. The CDR3 length is 15 residues. The DNA of the CDR3 is TGCGCCAGCAGCTTGGACGGGGGGGCCGGAAATGAGCAGTTCTTC. It specifies CASSLDGGAGNEQFF.

This clone was counted a few times. J is TRBJ2-3 and V is TRBV11-3, with 13 bases lining up with TRBD2. The CDR3 runs 16 residues. Germline CDR1 and CDR2: SGHNT and YENEEA. V was clipped by 4 bases and J by 7 bases; unmatched bases: 8. The CDR3 spells CASSSTSGGAAYTQYF. CDR3 DNA sequence: TGTGCCAGCAGCTCCACTAGCGGGGGGGCCGCTTATACGCAGTATTTT.